The rows below give T cell receptor beta chains drawn from one sample of a study of T cell repertoires in cytomegalovirus infection. TCRdb recomputed calls from the reads with MiXCR, one row per CDR3 protein. This sample has about 830,000 distinct CDR3 sequences, with approximately 30% found just once. These TCRs' antigens remain unknown. Here the sequenced sample was cultured CD8+ T cells from PBMCs, taken from culture after CMV antigen stimulation. Receptors were obtained from a human donor in good health (CMV status not recorded). Some clones in this sample may be carry-over from other donors' samples. Each CDR3 is given with its conserved first and last residue.

TRBJ2-1	TRBV12-3/TRBV12-4	CASSALGGGIYNEQFF
TRBJ2-1	TRBV9	CASSHTYNEQFF
TRBJ1-5	TRBV19	CASSTPGWMVNQPQHF
TRBJ1-1	TRBV5-6	CASSLAFELDPRGTEAFF
TRBJ1-1	TRBV10-1	CASSNDRYTEAFF
TRBJ2-1	TRBV2	CASSAGAGVYNEQFF
TRBJ2-2	TRBV7-9	CASSDRDSRTGELFF
TRBJ1-5	TRBV7-3	CASSLQGEPQHF
TRBJ2-2	TRBV5-4	CASRAPGQGNTGELFF
TRBJ1-1	TRBV27	CASLTSQQGRAEAFF
TRBJ1-2	TRBV7-6	CASSFYEGDYGYTF
TRBJ2-1	TRBV6-5	CASSYSTAGEDNEQFF
TRBJ2-1	TRBV7-6	CASSPQGREQFF
TRBJ2-1	TRBV15	CATSKNWGGLDNEQFF
TRBJ2-7	TRBV7-7	CANSPWASLNGEQYF
TRBJ1-2	TRBV5-4	CASSRPDKGQGYTF
TRBJ1-1	TRBV6-1	CASPPATQVWFTEAFF
TRBJ2-3	TRBV7-9	CASSLVLTDTQYF
TRBJ2-3	TRBV7-9	CASSLMTSGGHSTDTQYF
TRBJ2-1	TRBV7-2	CASSPQHNPLSGASYNEQFF
TRBJ2-3	TRBV6-5	CASSSTGSPDTQYF
TRBJ2-2	TRBV27	CASSPRPSRSPGELFF
TRBJ1-2	TRBV6-1	CASSNTTGLNGYTF
TRBJ2-7	TRBV12-3/TRBV12-4	CASSLAYYEQYF
TRBJ1-5	TRBV6-1	CASSLTSLGNQPQHF
TRBJ2-3	TRBV27	CASKTGTDTQYF
TRBJ2-2	TRBV12-3/TRBV12-4	CASSFGGLAGELFF
TRBJ1-3	TRBV15	CATSRDKVSGNTIYF
TRBJ1-1	TRBV10-3	CAIAGASTEAFF
TRBJ2-7	TRBV19	CASSLTSVDYYEQYF
TRBJ1-4	TRBV12-3/TRBV12-4	CASSFWGRTNEKLFF
TRBJ2-7	TRBV7-9	CASSLAQHRYSYEQYF
TRBJ2-1	TRBV12-5	CASGLVKGAMNEQFF
TRBJ1-2	TRBV27	CASSWGRDMGNYGYTF
TRBJ2-1	TRBV7-2	CASSGGTSSYNEQFF
TRBJ2-2	TRBV6-1	CASSPTDTGELFF
TRBJ2-3	TRBV7-2	CASSLGVGSDTQYF
TRBJ1-1	TRBV6-6	CASSLRQAPGGEAFF
TRBJ1-5	TRBV27	CASSLSWGLNQPQHF
TRBJ1-1	TRBV19	CASSIVPDRDTEAFF
TRBJ1-1	TRBV19	CASSISRARWAEAFF
TRBJ2-1	TRBV12-3/TRBV12-4	CASSPDRVGGWVF
TRBJ1-1	TRBV6-1	CASSDGVRDTEAFF
TRBJ1-2	TRBV19	CASTRGFNYGYTF
TRBJ1-5	TRBV19	CASSTLDSSDQPQHF
TRBJ2-1	TRBV5-4	CASSFWSDEQFF
TRBJ2-5	TRBV7-9	CASRPRDSEETQYF
TRBJ2-6	TRBV11-1	CASSLAASGANVLTF
TRBJ2-3	TRBV7-9	CASSLESEIFPYTQYF
TRBJ1-2	TRBV19	CASSPEGTTNHYGYTF
TRBJ1-2	TRBV7-2	CASSLVGGDYGYTF
TRBJ1-6	TRBV7-2	CASSPIQISSYNSPLHF
TRBJ1-5	TRBV6-6	CASSYLGNSNQPQHF
TRBJ2-5	TRBV4-1	CASSQDGLRVSGGQTQYF
TRBJ2-7	TRBV7-9	CASSLGAGIYEQYF
TRBJ1-4	TRBV2	CASSGNEKLFF
TRBJ1-2	TRBV28	CANSPFPSGFAGAADRGYGYTF
TRBJ2-1	TRBV7-6	CASSFRGGVRNEQFF
TRBJ2-6	TRBV7-3	CASSLTEGGRSGANVLTF
TRBJ2-7	TRBV6-1	CASSEFQAAYEQYF